The rows below give T cell receptor beta chains drawn from one sample of a study of cytomegalovirus exposure and HLA in healthy donors. The protocol was immunoSEQ multiplex PCR, while the TCRdb copy is restricted to in-frame clones and leaves out a portion. The profile shows about 170,000 clones, around 80% of them singletons. The sequencing input was PBMCs. The source of these receptors is a male donor in good health and CMV-seronegative. CDR3s include the opening cysteine and the closing phenylalanine or tryptophan. A D gene is named only where the DNA matches it firmly. The size entry is marked missing in some rows and otherwise reads once, few, many or a size class.

D,J,V,size,DNA,CDR3
TRBD2,TRBJ2-7,TRBV7-2,.,TGTGCCAGCAGGCTAGGGGACTACTCCTACGAGCAGTACTTC,CASRLGDYSYEQYF
TRBD1,TRBJ2-3,TRBV5-8,.,TGTGCCAGCAGCTTGGCACGACAGGGCTTGAGCACAGATACGCAGTATTTT,CASSLARQGLSTDTQYF
.,TRBJ2-5,TRBV10-3,.,TGTGCCATCAGTGAGTCCCCAGGGGCCTCGGGTGGGACCCAGTACTTC,CAISESPGASGGTQYF
TRBD1,TRBJ1-1,TRBV2,.,TGTGCCAGCAGCCAAGAGGGACAGGGGGCTACTGAAGCTTTCTTT,CASSQEGQGATEAFF
.,TRBJ1-2,TRBV6-1,.,TGTGCCAGCAGTGAAAGTGGATCGAGGGGCTACACCTTC,CASSESGSRGYTF
.,TRBJ2-6,TRBV5-4,once,TGTGCCAGCAGCTCGGAGAAAACGGGGGCCAACGTCCTGACTTTC,CASSSEKTGANVLTF
TRBD2,TRBJ2-1,TRBV27,.,TGTGCCAGCAGACCCACTAGCGGGGATTACAATGAGCAGTTCTTC,CASRPTSGDYNEQFF
.,TRBJ1-5,TRBV30,.,TGTGCCTGGAGTCTGGGGTCTAGCTTAAGTAATCAGCCCCAGCATTTT,CAWSLGSSLSNQPQHF
.,TRBJ1-2,TRBV28,.,TGTGCCAGCAGTGCTACAGGGAACTATGGCTACACCTTC,CASSATGNYGYTF
.,TRBJ1-2,TRBV10-2,.,TGCGCCAGCAGTCAACCGACACATACCTATGGCTACACCTTC,CASSQPTHTYGYTF
TRBD1,TRBJ1-2,TRBV5-8,once,TGTGCCAGCAGCTTGGACAGGGGAGGCTACACCTTC,CASSLDRGGYTF
TRBD1,TRBJ2-2,TRBV4-1,few,TGCGCCAGCAGCCTGGACAGGGCTGGGGAGCTGTTTTTT,CASSLDRAGELFF
TRBD1,TRBJ2-7,TRBV4-3,.,TGCGCCAGCAGCCAAGGGCCGGACAGGGGCGAGATTAGGACCTACGAGCAGTACTTC,CASSQGPDRGEIRTYEQYF
.,TRBJ1-3,TRBV5-5,.,TGTGCCAGCAGCTTTCAGGGCCACTCTGGAAACACCATATATTTT,CASSFQGHSGNTIYF
.,TRBJ2-3,TRBV19,.,TGTGCCAGCGACGATACGGGACTCGCAGCAGATACGCAGTATTTT,CASDDTGLAADTQYF
TRBD1,TRBJ1-2,TRBV2,.,TGTGCCAGCAGTGTGTTGTCAGGGGGCTATGGCTACACCTTC,CASSVLSGGYGYTF
TRBD1,TRBJ1-3,TRBV7-9,.,TGTGCCAGCAGCTCTCCCGGACAGGGCCGAAACACCATATATTTT,CASSSPGQGRNTIYF
.,TRBJ1-2,TRBV15,.,TGTGCCACCGGCAAAAGCAACTATGGCTACACCTTC,CATGKSNYGYTF
TRBD2,TRBJ2-3,TRBV30,.,TGTGCCTGGAGAGGCGGGGGTCACACAGATACGCAGTATTTT,CAWRGGGHTDTQYF
.,TRBJ2-1,TRBV7-9,few,TGTGCCAGCAGCGCCACTAGAGTCAATGAGCAGTTCTTC,CASSATRVNEQFF
TRBD1,TRBJ1-5,TRBV7-8,.,TGTGCCAGCAGCCAGACAGGGGTGGATAGCAATCAGCCCCAGCATTTT,CASSQTGVDSNQPQHF
.,TRBJ1-2,TRBV18,.,TGTGCCAGCTCAGAACAGGCGAACTATGGCTACACCTTC,CASSEQANYGYTF
TRBD1,TRBJ1-1,TRBV18,.,TGTGCCAGCTCGCTAGACAGGGGGCTGGGGTTTGCTTTCTTT,CASSLDRGLGFAFF
.,TRBJ2-1,TRBV10-3,.,TGTGCCATCAACGACGGTGCGGGTGAGCAGTTCTTC,CAINDGAGEQFF
.,TRBJ1-1,TRBV4-1,.,TGCGCCAGCAGCCAAGATAGTAGGGGGTACACTGAAGCTTTCTTT,CASSQDSRGYTEAFF
TRBD1,TRBJ1-1,TRBV12-5,.,TGTGCTAGTGGTTTGGCCCCACCACACCGGGACAGGGTCTACACTGAAGCTTTCTTT,CASGLAPPHRDRVYTEAFF
.,TRBJ1-1,TRBV6-5,.,TGTGCCAGCAGCAGCAGGGATGTTACGAACACTGAAGCTTTCTTT,CASSSRDVTNTEAFF
.,TRBJ1-5,TRBV29-1,.,TGCAGCGTTGCGGACAGCCTAAATCAGCCCCAGCATTTT,CSVADSLNQPQHF
TRBD2,TRBJ2-1,TRBV27,few,TGTGCCAGCAGTTCCAATTTACTAGCGAAGAATGAGCAGTTCTTC,CASSSNLLAKNEQFF
TRBD1,TRBJ2-1,TRBV15,.,TGTGCCACCAGCAGACGGACAGGGGGCGACTACAATGAGCAGTTCTTC,CATSRRTGGDYNEQFF
TRBD1,TRBJ1-2,TRBV10-3,few,TGTGCCATCAGCCTCCGGGACAGTAACTATGGCTACACCTTC,CAISLRDSNYGYTF
.,TRBJ1-1,TRBV6-5,few,TGTGCCAGCAGGATACAACTGAACACTGAAGCTTTCTTT,CASRIQLNTEAFF
TRBD1,TRBJ1-1,TRBV19,few,TGTGCCAGCAACGAAGGGGGCTTGGTAACTGAAGCTTTCTTT,CASNEGGLVTEAFF
.,TRBJ1-2,TRBV10-1,.,TGCGCCAGCAGCCGACAGCTAGGCGATGGCTACACCTTC,CASSRQLGDGYTF
TRBD1,TRBJ1-5,TRBV27,.,TGTGCCAGCAGTTTGGACAGGGGGCAGGGTCAGCCCCAGCATTTT,CASSLDRGQGQPQHF
.,TRBJ1-1,TRBV6-5,once,TGTGCCAGCAGCCCCCGGGACTGGGGCTCTGAAGCTTTCTTT,CASSPRDWGSEAFF
TRBD1,TRBJ1-2,TRBV7-9,.,TGTGCCAGCAGCTTAGATAGCTCGGGACAGGTTACATATGGCTACACCTTC,CASSLDSSGQVTYGYTF
TRBD1,TRBJ2-7,TRBV10-3,.,TGTGCCATCAGTTCCCCGGACAGGGGACTTTCCTACGAGCAGTACTTC,CAISSPDRGLSYEQYF
TRBD2,TRBJ2-3,TRBV7-2,once,TGTGCCAGCAGCTTAGCGGGGAGCGGGGCTGTCTCGGATACGCAGTATTTT,CASSLAGSGAVSDTQYF
.,TRBJ1-6,TRBV9,.,TGTGCCAGCAGCGTAGCACAGGATAATTCACCCCTCCACTTT,CASSVAQDNSPLHF